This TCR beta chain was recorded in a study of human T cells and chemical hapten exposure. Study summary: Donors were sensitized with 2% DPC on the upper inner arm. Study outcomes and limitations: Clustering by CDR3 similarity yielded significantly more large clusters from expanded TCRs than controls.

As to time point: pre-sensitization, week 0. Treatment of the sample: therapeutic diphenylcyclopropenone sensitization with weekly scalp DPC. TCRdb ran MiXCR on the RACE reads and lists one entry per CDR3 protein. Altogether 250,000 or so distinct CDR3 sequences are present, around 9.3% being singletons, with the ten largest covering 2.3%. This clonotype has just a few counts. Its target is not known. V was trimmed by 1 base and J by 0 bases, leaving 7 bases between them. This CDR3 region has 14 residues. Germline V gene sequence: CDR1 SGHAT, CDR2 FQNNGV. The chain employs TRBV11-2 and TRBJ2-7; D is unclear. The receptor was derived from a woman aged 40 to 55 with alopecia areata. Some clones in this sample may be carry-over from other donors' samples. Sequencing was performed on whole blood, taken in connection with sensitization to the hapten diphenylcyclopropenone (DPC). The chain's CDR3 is CASSLAVSSYEQYF. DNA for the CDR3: TGTGCCAGCAGCTTAGCCGTTAGCTCCTACGAGCAGTACTTC.